A single sample is the source of the 12 T cell receptor beta chains below, sequenced in a study of multiple sclerosis patients with progressive multifocal leukoencephalopathy. Using immunoSEQ multiplex PCR, the repertoire was profiled, and TCRdb retains in-frame clones only, with some absent. This sample yields about 33,000 clones, of which over 75% are seen a single time; approximately 3% belongs to the top ten. Described time point: time of PML onset. Material: PBMCs, obtained from a patient treated with natalizumab. These receptors originate from a human donor with progressive multifocal leukoencephalopathy.

The V and J genes are TRBV30 and TRBJ1-4; perhaps TRBD1 as D (5 bases). Germline lookup yields CDR1 GTSNPN and CDR2 SVGIG (reference sequence). The CDR3 is 14 amino acids. The V end lost 1 base, the J end lost 3 bases, and 9 bases lay between the germline ends. DNA of the CDR3: TGTGCCTGGAGTGGGGGAGGGGCTAATGAAAAACTGTTTTTT. This gives the protein CAWSGGGANEKLFF. The complete variable domain, with remaining parts taken from reference TRBV30 and TRBJ1-4, reads SQTIHQWPATLVQPVGSPLSLECTVEGTSNPNLYWYRQAAGRGLQLLFYSVGIGQISSEVPQNLSASRPQDRQFILSSKKLLLSDSGFYLCAWSGGGANEKLFFGSGTQLSVL.

The chain couples TRBV7-2 to TRBJ1-2; the match to TRBD1 covers 7 bases. V lost 5 bases and J lost 4; bases outside the gene matches: 10. This CDR3 region has 15 residues. CDR1 and CDR2 from the germline V gene are SGHTA and FQGNSA. The CDR3 reads CASSLEGQPSYGYTF. Written as DNA, the CDR3 is TGTGCCAGCAGCCTTGAGGGACAGCCCTCCTATGGCTACACCTTC. The full variable domain, rest sourced from reference TRBV7-2 and TRBJ1-2, is GAGVSQSPSNKVTEKGKDVELRCDPISGHTALYWYRQSLGQGLEFLIYFQGNSAPDKSGLPSDRFSAERTGGSVSTLTIQRTQQEDSAVYLCASSLEGQPSYGYTFGSGTRLTVV.

The rearrangement joins TRBV9 to TRBJ2-3; either TRBD1 or TRBD2 may supply D (5 bases each). CDR3 size: 12 residues. The germline V gene has CDR1 SGDLS and CDR2 YYNGEE. Trimming shortened V by 3 bases and J by 9 bases, and 11 bases separated the two germline ends. For the CDR3, the DNA is TGTGCCAGCAGCGCCACTTGGGGGACGCAGTATTTT. Its translation is CASSATWGTQYF.

This chain links TRBV7-2 with TRBJ2-2, with unresolved D. V dropped 5 bases and J dropped 2 bases, with 18 bases sitting between them. The CDR3 totals 17 residues. Germline CDR1 reads SGHTA; CDR2 reads FQGNSA. This chain's CDR3 is CASSQRSSIFNTGELFF. The CDR3, as DNA: TGTGCCAGCAGCCAACGATCTAGTATATTCAACACCGGGGAGCTGTTTTTT.

CDR3 loop: CASSWGTSGSLETQYF. CDR3 nucleotides: TGCGCCAGCAGCTGGGGGACTAGCGGGAGTCTGGAGACCCAGTACTTC. The chain couples TRBV5-1 to TRBJ2-5; 14 bases are shared with TRBD2. Per germline, CDR1 SGHRS and CDR2 YFSETQ. V was clipped by 3 bases and J by 5 bases; unmatched bases: 6. The CDR3 runs to 16 residues.

This chain connects TRBV7-3 to TRBJ1-1, with D perhaps matching TRBD1 (5 bases). Trimming removed 5 bases at V and 0 bases at J, with 10 bases between. This CDR3 has 14 residues. Germline V CDR1 and CDR2: SGHTA, FQGTGA. CDR3 DNA sequence: TGTGCCAGCAGCATACAGGAGATGAACACTGAAGCTTTCTTT. Translating it yields CASSIQEMNTEAFF.

A single count supports this clone. The genes are TRBV6-5 and TRBJ2-7; D ambiguous. Trimming removed 0 bases from V and 2 bases from J, with 11 bases in between. The germline V gene encodes CDR1 MNHEY and CDR2 SVGAGI. This CDR3 is 15 amino acids long. The CDR3 bases are TGTGCCAGCAGTTACTCGAGGTACAGTGCCTACGAGCAGTACTTC. It codes for CASSYSRYSAYEQYF.

The chain employs TRBV6-1 and TRBJ1-1, with D possibly matching TRBD1 (5 bases). Trimming took off 3 bases at V and 5 bases at J, with 19 bases between the two ends. Germline CDR1 reads MNHNS; CDR2 reads SASEGT. This CDR3 is 16 amino acids long. CDR3 amino acids: CASSERRGVKGTEAFF. CDR3 bases: TGTGCCAGCAGTGAGCGTCGAGGGGTAAAGGGAACTGAAGCTTTCTTT.

This rearrangement joins TRBV6-1 to TRBJ2-7, with no clear D. V lost 6 bases, J lost 1 base, and 10 bases lay in between. This CDR3 is 13 amino acids long. Germline CDR1 is MNHNS and CDR2 is SASEGT. CDR3 sequence (DNA): TGTGCCAGCAGAATCGGGTCATCCTACGAGCAGTACTTC. It translates to CASRIGSSYEQYF.

The chain links TRBV28 to TRBJ1-4; D unclear. Trimming left V 6 bases short and J 6 bases short, with 14 bases between. CDR1 MDHEN and CDR2 SYDVKM come from the germline V gene. The CDR3 is made up of 14 amino acids. The CDR3 sequence is CASSSPGLDEKLFF. In DNA form, the CDR3 reads TGTGCCAGCAGCTCGCCCGGACTCGATGAAAAACTGTTTTTT.

CDR3: CASSVGPGQDYYEQYF. Written as DNA, the CDR3 is TGTGCCAGCAGCGTGGGCCCGGGGCAGGATTATTACGAGCAGTACTTC. The chain recombines TRBV5-4 with TRBJ2-7; D is perhaps TRBD1 or TRBD2 (5 bases each). CDR3 length: 16 amino acids. From germline, CDR1 is SGHNT and CDR2 YYREEE (reference sequence). Between the trimmed V and J ends, which lost 4 bases and 4 bases, there was a span of 21 bases.

The chain combines TRBV19 with TRBJ2-5; a weak D match, TRBD1 (6 bases). The V gene lost 1 base and the J gene lost 4 bases, with 10 bases spanning the gap. The V gene's germline CDR1 is LNHDA and CDR2 SQIVND (reference sequence). This CDR3 is built from 14 residues. The CDR3 nucleotides read TGTGCCAGTAGTATAGGGGGCAGGGGAGAGACCCAGTACTTC. This gives the protein CASSIGGRGETQYF.